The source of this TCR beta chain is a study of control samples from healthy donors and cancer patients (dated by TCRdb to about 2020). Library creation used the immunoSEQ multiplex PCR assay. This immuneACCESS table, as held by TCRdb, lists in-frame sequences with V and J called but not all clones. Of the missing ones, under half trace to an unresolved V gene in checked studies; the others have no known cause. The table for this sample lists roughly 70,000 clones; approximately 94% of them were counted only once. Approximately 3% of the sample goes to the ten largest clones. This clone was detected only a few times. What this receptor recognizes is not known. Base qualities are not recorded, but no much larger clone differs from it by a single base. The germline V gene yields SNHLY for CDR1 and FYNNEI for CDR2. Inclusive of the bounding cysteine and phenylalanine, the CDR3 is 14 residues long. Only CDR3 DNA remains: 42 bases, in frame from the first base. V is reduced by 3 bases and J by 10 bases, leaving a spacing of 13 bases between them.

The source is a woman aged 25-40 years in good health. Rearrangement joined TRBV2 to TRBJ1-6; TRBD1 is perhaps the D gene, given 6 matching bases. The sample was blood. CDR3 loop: CASSDGGQESPLHF. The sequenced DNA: TGTGCCAGCAGTGATGGGGGGCAAGAGTCACCCCTCCACTTT.